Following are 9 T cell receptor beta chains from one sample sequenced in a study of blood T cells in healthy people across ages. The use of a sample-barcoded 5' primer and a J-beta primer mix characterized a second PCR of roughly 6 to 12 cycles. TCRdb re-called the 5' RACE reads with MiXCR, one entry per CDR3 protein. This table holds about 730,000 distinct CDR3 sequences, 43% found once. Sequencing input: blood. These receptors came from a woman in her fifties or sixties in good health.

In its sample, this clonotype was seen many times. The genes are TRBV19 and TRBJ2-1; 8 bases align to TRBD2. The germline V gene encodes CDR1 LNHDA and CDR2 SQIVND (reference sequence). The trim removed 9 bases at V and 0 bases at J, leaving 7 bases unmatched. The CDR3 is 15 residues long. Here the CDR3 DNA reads TGTGCCAGCAGCATAGCGGGGAGCTCCTACAATGAGCAGTTCTTC. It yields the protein CASSIAGSSYNEQFF.

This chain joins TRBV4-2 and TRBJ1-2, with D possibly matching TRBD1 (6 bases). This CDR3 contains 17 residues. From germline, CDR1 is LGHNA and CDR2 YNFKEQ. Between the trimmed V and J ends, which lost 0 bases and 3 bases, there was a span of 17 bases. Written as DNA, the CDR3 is TGTGCCAGCAGCCAAGATCCCGGTGGGGGGCTGGACTATGGCTACACCTTC. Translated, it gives CASSQDPGGGLDYGYTF.

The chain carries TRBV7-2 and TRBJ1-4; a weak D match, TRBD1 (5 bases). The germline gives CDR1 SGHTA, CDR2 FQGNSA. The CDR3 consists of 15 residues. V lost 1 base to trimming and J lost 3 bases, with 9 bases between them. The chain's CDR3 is CASSLVGEANEKLFF. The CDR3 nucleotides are TGTGCCAGCAGCTTAGTGGGGGAAGCTAATGAAAAACTGTTTTTT.

The chain's CDR3 is CSARESPKEQFF. DNA of the CDR3: TGCAGTGCTAGGGAATCCCCCAAGGAGCAGTTCTTC. The chain couples TRBV20-1 to TRBJ2-1; D unclear. Germline lookup yields CDR1 DFQATT and CDR2 SNEGSKA (reference sequence). CDR3 size: 12 residues. V dropped 3 bases and J dropped 10 bases, with 13 bases sitting between them.

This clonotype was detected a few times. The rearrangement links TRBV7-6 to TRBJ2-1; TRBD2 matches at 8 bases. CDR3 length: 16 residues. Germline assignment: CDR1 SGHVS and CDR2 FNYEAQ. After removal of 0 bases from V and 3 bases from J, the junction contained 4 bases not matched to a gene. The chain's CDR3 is CASSLASGENYNEQFF. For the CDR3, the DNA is TGTGCCAGCAGCTTAGCTAGCGGGGAAAACTACAATGAGCAGTTCTTC.

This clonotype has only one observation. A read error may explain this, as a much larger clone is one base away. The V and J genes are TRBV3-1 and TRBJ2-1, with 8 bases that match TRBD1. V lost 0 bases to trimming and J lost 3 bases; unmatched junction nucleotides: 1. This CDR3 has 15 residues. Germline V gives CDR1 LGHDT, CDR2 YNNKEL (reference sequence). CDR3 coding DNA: TGTGCCAGCAGCCAAGACGGACAGGGCTACAATGAGCAGTTCTTC. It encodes CASSQDGQGYNEQFF.

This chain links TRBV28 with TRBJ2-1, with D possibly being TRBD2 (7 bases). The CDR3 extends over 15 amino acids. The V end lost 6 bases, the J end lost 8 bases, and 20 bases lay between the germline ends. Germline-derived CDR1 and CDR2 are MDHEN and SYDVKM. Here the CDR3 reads CASSQRGAMVDEQFF. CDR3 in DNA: TGTGCCAGCAGCCAACGGGGGGCGATGGTGGATGAGCAGTTCTTC. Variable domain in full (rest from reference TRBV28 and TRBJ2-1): DVKVTQSSRYLVKRTGEKVFLECVQDMDHENMFWYRQDPGLGLRLIYFSYDVKMKEKGDIPEGYSVSREKKERFSLILESASTNQTSMYLCASSQRGAMVDEQFFGPGTRLTVL.

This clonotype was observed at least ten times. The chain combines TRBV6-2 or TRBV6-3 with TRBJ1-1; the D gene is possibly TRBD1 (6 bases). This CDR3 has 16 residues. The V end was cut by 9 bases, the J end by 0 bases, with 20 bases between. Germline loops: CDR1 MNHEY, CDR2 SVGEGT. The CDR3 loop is CASSGTIIVMNTEAFF. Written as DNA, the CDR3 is TGTGCCAGTTCCGGGACAATTATCGTCATGAACACTGAAGCTTTCTTT.

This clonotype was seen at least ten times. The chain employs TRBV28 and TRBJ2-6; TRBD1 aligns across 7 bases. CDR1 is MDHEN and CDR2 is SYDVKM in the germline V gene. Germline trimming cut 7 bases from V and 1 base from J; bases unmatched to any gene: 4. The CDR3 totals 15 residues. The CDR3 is CASNTGASGANVLTF. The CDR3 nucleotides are TGTGCCAGCAACACAGGGGCTTCTGGGGCCAACGTCCTGACTTTC.